The rows below give T cell receptor beta chains drawn from one sample of a study of blood T cells in healthy people across ages. TCRdb re-analysed the 5' RACE reads in MiXCR, keeping a single row per CDR3 protein. The table shows 1.2 million to 1.5 million distinct CDR3 sequences, with around 59% occurring only once. Sequencing used blood. The receptors shown here come from a man in his late teens or twenties in good health. Each CDR3 is given with its conserved first and last residue. The order of the fields is D gene, clone size, V gene, J gene, CDR3 protein, CDR3 DNA. The D gene is left open where the match is weak. Clone size appears in some rows only: once, few, many, or a class for an expanded clone.

-	few	TRBV20-1	TRBJ2-1	CSALLPTDNEQFF	TGCAGTGCTTTACTACCGACTGACAATGAGCAGTTCTTC
-	once	TRBV3-1	TRBJ2-1	CASSHQVGINNEQFF	TGTGCCAGCAGCCACCAAGTTGGGATTAACAATGAGCAGTTCTTC
TRBD2	-	TRBV20-1	TRBJ2-7	CSAPGLVEPYEQYF	TGCAGTGCCCCCGGACTAGTGGAGCCCTACGAGCAGTACTTC
TRBD2	-	TRBV4-1	TRBJ2-7	CASSQGTGLAFEQYF	TGCGCCAGCAGCCAAGGAACGGGACTAGCTTTCGAGCAGTACTTC
TRBD2	-	TRBV5-6	TRBJ2-1	CASSPPGTRGYNEQFF	TGTGCCAGCAGCCCCCCCGGGACTAGGGGCTACAATGAGCAGTTCTTC
TRBD2	-	TRBV7-2	TRBJ2-3	CASSSSSGRVVWDTQYF	TGTGCCAGCAGCTCCTCTAGCGGGAGGGTAGTGTGGGATACGCAGTATTTT
TRBD2	-	TRBV11-2	TRBJ2-7	CASSSLGGKLGEQYF	TGTGCCAGCAGCTCCCTGGGGGGGAAACTTGGTGAGCAGTACTTC
-	few	TRBV7-2	TRBJ2-7	CASTAYGDEQYF	TGTGCCAGCACCGCCTACGGGGACGAGCAGTACTTC
TRBD1	few	TRBV7-9	TRBJ1-2	CASSWGQDGYTF	TGTGCCAGCAGCTGGGGACAGGATGGCTACACCTTC
-	once	TRBV6-6	TRBJ2-1	CASEPYSGTYNEQFF	TGTGCCAGCGAGCCTTATAGCGGAACCTACAATGAGCAGTTCTTC
-	few	TRBV9	TRBJ2-7	CASSPEGPYEQYF	TGTGCCAGCAGCCCGGAGGGACCCTACGAGCAGTACTTC
TRBD2	-	TRBV4-3	TRBJ2-3	CASSQGLSGTSDSTQYF	TGCGCCAGCAGCCAGGGATTATCCGGGACTAGCGATTCTACGCAGTATTTT
-	-	TRBV7-2	TRBJ1-5	CASSIRPSNQPQHF	TGTGCCAGCAGCATCAGACCTAGCAATCAGCCCCAGCATTTT
TRBD2	-	TRBV29-1	TRBJ2-7	CSAAGTSAYEQYF	TGCAGCGCCGCGGGGACTAGCGCCTACGAGCAGTACTTC
-	many	TRBV4-2	TRBJ1-2	CASSQDTRSDYGYTF	TGTGCCAGCAGCCAGGATACCCGGTCGGACTATGGCTACACCTTC
-	-	TRBV4-1	TRBJ2-7	CASSQDSSRTYEQYF	TGCGCCAGCAGCCAAGACTCGTCACGGACCTACGAGCAGTACTTC
-	few	TRBV3-1	TRBJ2-2	CASRPNTGELFF	TGTGCCAGCAGACCAAACACCGGGGAGCTGTTTTTT
TRBD2	few	TRBV5-1	TRBJ2-7	CASSRTSGGSTYEQYF	TGCGCCAGCAGCCGGACTAGCGGGGGGAGCACCTACGAGCAGTACTTC
-	-	TRBV6-5	TRBJ2-5	CASSIFPGETQYF	TGTGCCAGCAGTATCTTCCCCGGAGAGACCCAGTACTTC
-	-	TRBV24-1	TRBJ1-2	CATSDIGGSGYTF	TGTGCCACCAGTGATATTGGCGGTTCTGGCTACACCTTC
TRBD2	-	TRBV4-3	TRBJ2-5	CASSQALHLTSGAETQYF	TGCGCCAGCAGCCAAGCCCTCCACCTGACTAGCGGGGCAGAGACCCAGTACTTC
-	-	TRBV27	TRBJ2-1	CASSLLGGSYNEQFF	TGTGCCAGCAGTTTATTGGGGGGTTCCTACAATGAGCAGTTCTTC
-	-	TRBV29-1	TRBJ2-1	CSVERRALWNEQFF	TGCAGCGTTGAACGGAGGGCCCTATGGAATGAGCAGTTCTTC
TRBD1	-	TRBV12-3/TRBV12-4	TRBJ2-7	CASSLTTGVYNEQYF	TGTGCCAGCAGTTTAACCACAGGGGTCTACAATGAGCAGTACTTC
TRBD2	once	TRBV4-3	TRBJ2-7	CASSQGLARDEQYF	TGCGCCAGCAGCCAAGGACTAGCTCGCGACGAGCAGTACTTC
-	-	TRBV12-3/TRBV12-4	TRBJ1-2	CVLSQGRNGYTF	TGTGTCCTCTCCCAGGGGCGGAATGGCTACACCTTC
-	-	TRBV7-2	TRBJ1-6	CASSFFASPLHF	TGTGCCAGCAGCTTTTTCGCTTCACCCCTCCACTTT
TRBD1	few	TRBV12-3/TRBV12-4	TRBJ1-5	CASSRLGQGAHQPQHF	TGTGCCAGCAGCCGGCTGGGACAGGGGGCTCATCAGCCCCAGCATTTT
TRBD2	-	TRBV13	TRBJ2-1	CASSPTSGGYDEQFF	TGTGCCAGCAGCCCCACTAGCGGGGGGTACGATGAGCAGTTCTTC
TRBD1	-	TRBV20-1	TRBJ1-2	CSARPLTGASSYGYTF	TGCAGTGCTAGGCCCCTGACAGGGGCTTCAAGCTATGGCTACACCTTC
-	once	TRBV20-1	TRBJ2-5	CSAASVWGQETQYF	TGCAGTGCTGCCTCAGTGTGGGGGCAAGAGACCCAGTACTTC
-	-	TRBV20-1	TRBJ1-1	CSARHRDLLNTEAFF	TGCAGTGCTCGACACCGGGACCTTTTGAACACTGAAGCTTTCTTT
-	-	TRBV20-1	TRBJ2-1	CSARDGASSNEQFF	TGCAGTGCTAGAGATGGGGCTAGCAGCAATGAGCAGTTCTTC
TRBD2	-	TRBV5-1	TRBJ2-7	CASSFLTSAHEQYF	TGCGCCAGCAGCTTTCTGACTAGCGCGCACGAGCAGTACTTC
-	-	TRBV12-3/TRBV12-4	TRBJ2-1	CASSGKEGPGFEQFF	TGTGCCAGCAGTGGCAAAGAGGGTCCGGGGTTTGAGCAGTTCTTC
-	once	TRBV18	TRBJ2-5	CASSPYGEETQYF	TGTGCCAGCTCACCTTATGGAGAAGAGACCCAGTACTTC
-	-	TRBV2	TRBJ1-6	CASSPGVSPLHF	TGTGCCAGCAGTCCAGGGGTGTCACCCCTCCACTTT
-	-	TRBV7-9	TRBJ2-3	CASSFGVTSTDTQYF	TGTGCCAGCAGCTTCGGGGTTACTAGCACAGATACGCAGTATTTT
TRBD1	-	TRBV4-1	TRBJ1-3	CASSQGGQGNSGNTIYF	TGCGCCAGCAGCCAAGGAGGACAGGGAAACTCTGGAAACACCATATATTTT
-	-	TRBV10-3	TRBJ2-3	CAISVAGPRDTQYF	TGTGCCATCAGTGTTGCGGGGCCTAGAGATACGCAGTATTTT
-	few	TRBV29-1	TRBJ2-3	CSALTLPSTDTQYF	TGCAGCGCCCTAACATTGCCTAGCACAGATACGCAGTATTTT
-	once	TRBV29-1	TRBJ2-3	CSVEPHAEGTDTQYF	TGCAGCGTTGAACCGCATGCGGAGGGCACAGATACGCAGTATTTT
TRBD2	-	TRBV20-1	TRBJ2-7	CSAPRLAGGYEQYF	TGCAGTGCTCCTAGACTAGCGGGAGGCTACGAGCAGTACTTC
-	few	TRBV20-1	TRBJ1-2	CSARDTNRAYTF	TGCAGTGCTAGAGATACGAACAGGGCGTACACCTTC
-	few	TRBV6-6	TRBJ1-6	CASSYAPGNNSPLHF	TGTGCCAGCAGTTACGCTCCGGGAAATAATTCACCCCTCCACTTT
-	-	TRBV20-1	TRBJ2-5	CSARAGAGETQYF	TGCAGTGCTAGAGCAGGGGCGGGGGAGACCCAGTACTTC
-	-	TRBV12-5	TRBJ2-1	CASGFPRDEQFF	TGTGCTAGTGGTTTTCCGCGGGATGAGCAGTTCTTC
TRBD2	-	TRBV6-6	TRBJ2-1	CASSYSVAGVEGNEQFF	TGTGCCAGCAGTTACTCCGTAGCGGGAGTTGAGGGCAATGAGCAGTTCTTC